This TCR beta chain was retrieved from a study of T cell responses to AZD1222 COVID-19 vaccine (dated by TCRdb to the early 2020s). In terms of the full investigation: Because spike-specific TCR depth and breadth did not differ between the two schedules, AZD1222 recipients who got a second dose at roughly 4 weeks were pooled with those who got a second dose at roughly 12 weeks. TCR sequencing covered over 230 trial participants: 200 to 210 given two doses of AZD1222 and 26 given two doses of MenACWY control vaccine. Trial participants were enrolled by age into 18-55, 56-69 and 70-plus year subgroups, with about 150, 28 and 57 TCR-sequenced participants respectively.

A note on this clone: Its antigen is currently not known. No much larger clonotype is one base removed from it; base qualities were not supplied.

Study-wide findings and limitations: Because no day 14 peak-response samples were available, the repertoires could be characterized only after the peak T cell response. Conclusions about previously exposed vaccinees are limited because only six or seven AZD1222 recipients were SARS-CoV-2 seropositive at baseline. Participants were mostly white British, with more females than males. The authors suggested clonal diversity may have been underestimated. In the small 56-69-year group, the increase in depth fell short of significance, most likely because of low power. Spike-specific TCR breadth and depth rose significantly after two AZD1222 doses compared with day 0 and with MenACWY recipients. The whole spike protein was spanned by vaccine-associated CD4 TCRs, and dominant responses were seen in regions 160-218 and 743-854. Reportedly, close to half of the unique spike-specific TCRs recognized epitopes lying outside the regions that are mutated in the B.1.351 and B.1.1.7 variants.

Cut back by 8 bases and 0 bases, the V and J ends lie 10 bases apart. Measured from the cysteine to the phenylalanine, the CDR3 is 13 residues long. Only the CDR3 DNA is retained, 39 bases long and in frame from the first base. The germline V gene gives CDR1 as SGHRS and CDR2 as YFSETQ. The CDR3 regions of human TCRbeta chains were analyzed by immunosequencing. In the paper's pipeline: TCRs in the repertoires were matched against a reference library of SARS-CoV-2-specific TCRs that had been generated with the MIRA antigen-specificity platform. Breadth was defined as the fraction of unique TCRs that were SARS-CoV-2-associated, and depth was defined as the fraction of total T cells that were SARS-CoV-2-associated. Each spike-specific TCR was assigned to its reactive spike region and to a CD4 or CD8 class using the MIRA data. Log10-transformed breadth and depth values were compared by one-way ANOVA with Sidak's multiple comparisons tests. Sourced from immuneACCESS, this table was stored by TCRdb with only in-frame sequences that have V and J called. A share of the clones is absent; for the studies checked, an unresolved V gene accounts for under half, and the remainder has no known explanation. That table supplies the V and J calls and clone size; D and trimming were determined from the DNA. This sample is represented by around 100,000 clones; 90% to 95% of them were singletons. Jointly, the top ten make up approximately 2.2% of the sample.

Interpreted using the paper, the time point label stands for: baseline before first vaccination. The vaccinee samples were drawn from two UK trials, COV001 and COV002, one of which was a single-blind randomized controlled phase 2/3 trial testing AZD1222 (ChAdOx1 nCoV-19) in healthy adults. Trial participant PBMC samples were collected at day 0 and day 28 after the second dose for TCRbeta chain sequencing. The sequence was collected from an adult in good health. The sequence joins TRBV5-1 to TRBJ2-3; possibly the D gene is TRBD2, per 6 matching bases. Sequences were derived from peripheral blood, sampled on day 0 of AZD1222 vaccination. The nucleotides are TGCGCCAGGACGACTAGTAGCACAGATACGCAGTATTTT. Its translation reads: CARTTSSTDTQYF.